This T cell receptor (beta chain) emerged from a study of cytomegalovirus exposure and HLA in healthy donors. PCR involved 60 Vbeta and 13 Jbeta primers. Here immunoSEQ multiplex PCR was the method, and the copy in TCRdb shows in-frame clones only, minus some. The data show some 120,000 clones, over 65% seen once. With regard to this clone: Its antigen is not known.

Findings and limits, study-wide: A few chains linked to CMV were shown in vitro to be specific for CMV antigens.

The sequencing sample was made of PBMCs. The clonotype comes from a man aged 50 or older in good health and CMV-seronegative.

CDR3 sequence: CASSFKSNQPQHF. The DNA for the CDR3 is TGTGCCAGCAGTTTTAAAAGCAATCAGCCCCAGCATTTT. V is TRBV27 and J is TRBJ1-5; D unresolved. CDR3 size: 13 residues. Germline assignment: CDR1 MNHEY and CDR2 SMNVEV (reference sequence). Trimming stripped 3 bases from V and 1 base from J, with 4 bases between.